Each of the 28 T cell receptor beta chains below was sequenced from the same sample in a study of T cells after posttransplantation cyclophosphamide. The repertoire was sequenced with immunoSEQ multiplex PCR; TCRdb's copy has only in-frame clones and lacks some. The table lists around 66,000 clones, approximately 92% of them singletons, with 2.5% to 3% in the top ten. The source material was PBMCs. These receptors came from a woman aged 25 to 39 in good health and a related stem cell transplant donor.

The chain links TRBV14 to TRBJ1-1, with D perhaps matching TRBD1 (6 bases). The germline V gene has CDR1 SGHDN and CDR2 FVKESK. V was shortened by 6 bases and J by 3 bases, with 11 bases between the two germline ends. This CDR3 comprises 13 residues. In DNA, the CDR3 is TGTGCCAGCAGACAGGGTGGTCACACTGAAGCTTTCTTT. Residues: CASRQGGHTEAFF.

The rearrangement links TRBV19 to TRBJ2-7; D is perhaps TRBD1 (6 bases). Germline values: CDR1 LNHDA, CDR2 SQIVND (reference sequence). CDR3 length equals 13 residues. Trimming left V 5 bases short and J 4 bases short, with 12 bases between. Written as DNA, the CDR3 is TGTGCCAGTAGTCCCGGCAGGGGTTACGAGCAGTACTTC. Translating gives CASSPGRGYEQYF.

The V call is TRBV6-1, the J call TRBJ2-3, with 10 nucleotides matching TRBD2. V shed 5 bases, J shed 5 bases, and the junction held 4 bases outside the gene matches. Germline V gene data show CDR1 as MNHNS and CDR2 as SASEGT. The CDR3 totals 14 residues. The CDR3 loop reads CASSSGGAVDTQYF. The CDR3 DNA sequence: TGTGCCAGCAGTAGCGGGGGGGCGGTAGATACGCAGTATTTT.

The chain combines TRBV7-6 with TRBJ1-2; D is perhaps TRBD1 (5 bases). The CDR3 covers 15 residues. Looked up from germline, CDR1 is SGHVS and CDR2 is FNYEAQ. V lost 5 bases and J 4 bases, leaving 17 bases between the germline ends. CDR3 protein: CASSPPPGETYGYTF. As DNA, the CDR3 is TGTGCCAGCAGCCCCCCCCCGGGGGAGACCTATGGCTACACCTTC. Combining the CDR3 with reference TRBV7-6 and TRBJ1-2 gives the whole variable domain GAGVSQSPRYKVTKRGQDVALRCDPISGHVSLYWYRQALGQGPEFLTYFNYEAQQDKSGLPNDRFSAERPEGSISTLTIQRTEQRDSAMYRCASSPPPGETYGYTFGSGTRLTVV.

The chain carries TRBV7-7 and TRBJ2-3; no definite D call. The CDR3 has 13 amino acids. Looked up from germline, CDR1 is SSHAT and CDR2 is FNYEAQ (reference sequence). Trimming shortened V by 3 bases and J by 6 bases, and 10 bases separated the two germline ends. CDR3 DNA sequence: TGTGCCAGCAGCTTCACCCTGAAGGATACGCAGTATTTT. Its protein is CASSFTLKDTQYF.

The V and J genes are TRBV19 and TRBJ2-4, with TRBD2 identical over 8 bases. With 10 bases clipped from V and 6 bases from J, the junction kept 8 bases outside the gene matches. The CDR3 sequence is 13 residues long. Germline lookup yields CDR1 LNHDA and CDR2 SQIVND (reference sequence). The CDR3 region has the DNA TGTGCCACCCGGCCTCGGGGGGGAAACATTCAGTACTTC. It translates to CATRPRGGNIQYF.

V gene TRBV7-9 combines with J gene TRBJ2-5; tentatively, D is TRBD1 (6 bases). In germline, CDR1 is SEHNR, CDR2 FQNEAQ (reference sequence). Trimming pared 5 bases from V and 1 base from J, leaving 14 bases between. This CDR3 is 15 amino acids long. CDR3 sequence (DNA): TGTGCCAGCAGCCCCTCAGGACAGCGCCAAGAGACCCAGTACTTC. Translating gives CASSPSGQRQETQYF.

The V gene is TRBV4-1, the J gene TRBJ2-5; possible D gene TRBD1, 6 bases. The CDR3 is made up of 15 amino acids. The germline CDR1 and CDR2 sequences are MGHRA and YSYEKL. V lost 4 bases and J lost 1, with 13 bases in between. In nucleotides, the CDR3 is TGCGCCAGCAGCCCCCTGGGACACCGCCAAGAGACCCAGTACTTC. Translating gives CASSPLGHRQETQYF.

This chain uses TRBV4-1 with TRBJ1-4, with 8 bases that match TRBD1. The V and J ends lost 0 bases and 8 bases, in that order; junction bases with no gene match: 5. CDR3 length: 15 amino acids. Germline-derived CDR1 and CDR2 are MGHRA and YSYEKL. The CDR3 reads CASSQDDRGGEKLFF. CDR3 bases: TGCGCCAGCAGCCAAGATGACAGGGGAGGGGAAAAACTGTTTTTT.

V and J are TRBV6-5 and TRBJ2-5; unclear D gene. From germline, CDR1 is MNHEY and CDR2 SVGAGI. The CDR3 runs to 15 residues. V lost 8 bases, J lost 0 bases, and 16 bases lay in between. DNA for the CDR3: TGTGCCAGCCGATCGTGGCAGGCCGACCAAGAGACCCAGTACTTC. Translating it yields CASRSWQADQETQYF.

The chain combines TRBV7-2 with TRBJ2-5; tentatively, D is TRBD2 (6 bases). Germline CDR1 and CDR2: SGHTA and FQGNSA. V was shortened by 1 base and J by 4 bases, with 7 bases between the two germline ends. This CDR3 is 13 amino acids long. This CDR3 is CASSLGRAETQYF. The CDR3 DNA reads TGTGCCAGCAGCTTAGGGAGGGCAGAGACCCAGTACTTC. The complete variable domain, with remaining parts taken from reference TRBV7-2 and TRBJ2-5, reads GAGVSQSPSNKVTEKGKDVELRCDPISGHTALYWYRQSLGQGLEFLIYFQGNSAPDKSGLPSDRFSAERTGGSVSTLTIQRTQQEDSAVYLCASSLGRAETQYFGPGTRLLVL.

The J gene is TRBJ2-7, the V gene TRBV21-1; the D call TRBD1 from the table was never checked on the DNA. TRBV21-1 is noted as a pseudogene. The CDR3 length is 13 residues. CDR3 amino acids: CASKRDSYLEQYF. CDR3 sequence (DNA): TGTGCCAGCAAACGGGACAGTTACCTGGAGCAGTACTTC.

The J gene is TRBJ1-1, the V gene TRBV28; D perhaps matches TRBD1 (5 bases). Germline CDR1 and CDR2: MDHEN and SYDVKM. V dropped 6 bases and J dropped 1 base, with 12 bases sitting between them. This CDR3 spans 14 amino acids. The CDR3 loop is CASSRGRRNTEAFF. In nucleotides, the CDR3 is TGTGCCAGCAGCCGGGGACGGAGGAACACTGAAGCTTTCTTT.

The rearrangement joins TRBV4-3 to TRBJ2-2; 7 nucleotides align to TRBD1. With V trimmed by 1 base and J by 3 bases, 2 bases remained unmatched. Germline-derived CDR1 and CDR2 are LGHNA and YSLEER. This CDR3 has 15 residues. This CDR3 is CASSQADRYTGELFF. The CDR3 coding sequence is TGCGCCAGCAGCCAAGCGGACAGGTACACCGGGGAGCTGTTTTTT.

The V gene is TRBV2, the J gene TRBJ1-2, with D possibly TRBD1 on 5 matching bases. The germline CDR1 and CDR2 sequences are SNHLY and FYNNEI. The CDR3 has 15 residues. The V and J ends lost 8 bases and 3 bases respectively, with 19 bases between them. The DNA of the CDR3 is TGTGCCAGCCCCCTCCTTGGGGGGGAGGACTATGGCTACACCTTC. Its protein is CASPLLGGEDYGYTF.

The chain couples TRBV5-1 to TRBJ1-1, with D perhaps matching TRBD1 (5 bases). CDR3 length: 14 residues. CDR1 is SGHRS, CDR2 YFSETQ, per germline. Trimming took 4 bases from V and 4 from J, leaving 14 bases between them. For the CDR3, the DNA is TGCGCCAGCAGCCAGGGACCCCTGGGCACTGAAGCTTTCTTT. The encoded protein is CASSQGPLGTEAFF.

V is TRBV19 and J is TRBJ1-5, with D tentatively TRBD1 (6 bases). V dropped 6 bases and J dropped 6 bases, with 15 bases sitting between them. Germline-derived CDR1 and CDR2 are LNHDA and SQIVND (reference sequence). The CDR3 has 14 residues. CDR3 amino acids: CASRLGGALQPQHF. As DNA, the CDR3 is TGTGCCAGTAGACTAGGGGGGGCACTTCAGCCCCAGCATTTT.

The chain links TRBV4-1 to TRBJ2-7; 9 bases line up with TRBD1. The length of the CDR3 is 16 residues. The J segment lost 4 bases and the V segment lost 0 bases, leaving 7 bases of the junction unmatched. Per the germline V gene, CDR1 is MGHRA and CDR2 is YSYEKL. CDR3 sequence reads: CASSQDGGTGRYEQYF. CDR3 bases: TGCGCCAGCAGCCAAGATGGCGGGACAGGGAGGTACGAGCAGTACTTC.

This clone was observed a handful of times. V gene TRBV12-2 combines with J gene TRBJ2-7; the listed D gene, TRBD1, was not tested against the DNA. TRBV12-2 is designated a pseudogene. The CDR3 sequence is 14 residues long. CDR3 region: CASRTTGLDYEQYF. The DNA of the CDR3 is TGTGCAAGTCGCACGACAGGGCTGGACTACGAGCAGTACTTC.

The chain carries TRBV7-9 and TRBJ2-7; 9 bases line up with TRBD1. This CDR3 spans 16 amino acids. The J segment lost 5 bases and the V segment lost 5 bases, leaving 13 bases of the junction unmatched. Germline CDR1 SEHNR, CDR2 FQNEAQ (reference sequence). The CDR3 region has the DNA TGTGCCAGCAGCGCCGGGCCGGGACAGGGCCCCCACGAGCAGTACTTC. It yields the protein CASSAGPGQGPHEQYF.

The chain joins TRBV7-2 to TRBJ1-1, with a tentative D call TRBD1 (5 bases). The V gene lost 5 bases and the J gene lost 3 bases, with 10 bases spanning the gap. CDR1 is SGHTA and CDR2 is FQGNSA in the germline V gene. CDR3 size: 13 residues. The CDR3 DNA is TGTGCCAGCAGCCCCGACAGATACACTGAAGCTTTCTTT. This gives the protein CASSPDRYTEAFF.

As DNA, the CDR3 is TGTGCCAGCAGTTACTCTTGGGACGGCACAGATACGCAGTATTTT. Translating gives CASSYSWDGTDTQYF. The J gene is TRBJ2-3, the V gene TRBV6-6; D possibly matches TRBD1 or TRBD2 (5 bases each). This CDR3 region has 15 residues. The ends were cut back, 0 bases at V and 1 base at J, with 8 bases in the middle. Per germline, CDR1 MNHNY and CDR2 SVGAGI (reference sequence).

This chain uses TRBV2 with TRBJ1-1; 8 bases map to TRBD1. CDR3 length: 15 residues. The junction had 12 bases not matched to a gene; V was cut back by 7 bases and J by 5 bases. Germline CDR1 reads SNHLY; CDR2 reads FYNNEI. Here the CDR3 reads CASTLGGQGGTEAFF. As DNA, the CDR3 is TGTGCCAGCACCTTAGGCGGACAGGGAGGGACTGAAGCTTTCTTT.

The V and J genes are TRBV4-2 and TRBJ2-1; 8 positions match TRBD2. This CDR3 is built from 16 residues. CDR1 LGHNA and CDR2 YNFKEQ come from the germline V gene. Trimming cost V 4 bases and J 3 bases; bases outside gene matches: 8. CDR3 DNA sequence: TGTGCCAGCAGCCCAGAGAGAAGCGGGGGCTACAATGAGCAGTTCTTC. Encoded protein: CASSPERSGGYNEQFF.

The rearrangement links TRBV4-1 to TRBJ2-5; 8 nucleotides align to TRBD1. J lost 4 bases, V lost 4 bases, and 5 bases had no gene match. Germline V CDR1 and CDR2: MGHRA, YSYEKL. The CDR3 contains 14 residues. The CDR3 DNA reads as TGCGCCAGCAGCCTTATAGGACAGGGAGAGACCCAGTACTTC. Translating it yields CASSLIGQGETQYF.

The chain joins TRBV29-1 to TRBJ2-3, with 11 bases matching TRBD1. The CDR3 has 14 residues. Germline V gives CDR1 SQVTM, CDR2 ANQGSEA. J lost 3 bases, V lost 7 bases, and 6 bases had no gene match. CDR3: CSAGRDRGTDTQYF. Written as DNA, the CDR3 is TGCAGCGCAGGCCGGGACAGGGGGACAGATACGCAGTATTTT.

The gene calls are TRBV5-1 and TRBJ2-7; 9 positions agree with TRBD1. CDR3 length: 14 amino acids. The germline CDR1 and CDR2 sequences are SGHRS and YFSETQ. After removal of 4 bases from V and 5 bases from J, the junction contained 7 bases not matched to a gene. CDR3 nucleotides: TGCGCCAGCAGCACCGGGACAGGGTCGGACGAGCAGTACTTC. This gives the protein CASSTGTGSDEQYF.

DNA for the CDR3: TGTGCCAGCAGCTTAGAAGGGGTCTATGGCTACACCTTC. It is translated as CASSLEGVYGYTF. J is TRBJ1-2 and V is TRBV7-9, with D perhaps TRBD1 (5 bases). Trimming left V 1 base short and J 4 bases short, with 7 bases between. CDR3 length: 13 amino acids. The germline V gene encodes CDR1 SEHNR and CDR2 FQNEAQ (reference sequence).